This record looks at one T cell receptor beta chain sequence and its context. This clonotype was observed a single time. Its cognate antigen has yet to be identified. No base qualities exist here, and no much larger clone lies one base off it. A lone read gives weak evidence. The CDR3 runs 13 residues from the cysteine to the phenylalanine. Here the CDR3 DNA is all that survives: 39 bases in frame from base 1. From the germline V gene, CDR1 is MNHNS and CDR2 is SASEGT. Library method: PCR. The sample was run on a NextSeq 500. TCRdb handled the public reads itself, with Q25 trimming in fastp and clone calling in MiXCR, and kept productive beta chains. Each record represents a unique CDR3 protein, reported with the most common genes and DNA among its rows. This sample is represented by about 10,000 distinct CDR3 sequences; around a third of them were singletons. The ten top clones hold around a tenth of the sample.

This sample was taken from a study of immune characterization of retroperitoneal liposarcoma (dated by TCRdb to the late 2010s). This TCR came from a female donor with retroperitoneal liposarcoma. The chain uses TRBV6-1 and TRBJ2-1; possibly the D gene is TRBD2, per 5 matching bases. The J call may be faulty, since TRBJ2-7 better matches the DNA end. The source material was tumor tissue. The CDR3 has the sequence CASSGIMAYEQYF. The DNA reads as follows: TGTGCCAGCAGCGGGATAATGGCCTACGAGCAGTACTTC.